The 14 T cell receptor beta chains below were found in one sample sequenced in a study of blood T cell repertoires in COVID-19. The protocol was immunoSEQ multiplex PCR, while the TCRdb copy is restricted to in-frame clones and leaves out a portion. The sample records around 260,000 clones, around four fifths being singletons. The source material was PBMCs or T cells enriched from blood (not recorded which). These receptors were collected from a man under 40 with acute COVID-19.

The chain links TRBV5-5 to TRBJ2-3, with 13 bases that match TRBD2. The junction had 9 bases not matched to a gene; V was cut back by 4 bases and J by 4 bases. This CDR3 has 17 residues. The germline V gene has CDR1 SGHKS and CDR2 YYEKEE (reference sequence). For the CDR3, the DNA is TGTGCCAGCAGCCCCATAATAGGACTAGCGGGAGCAGATACGCAGTATTTT. Its protein product is CASSPIIGLAGADTQYF. The entire variable domain, with the rest obtained from reference TRBV5-5 and TRBJ2-3, is as follows: DAGVTQSPTHLIKTRGQQVTLRCSPISGHKSVSWYQQVLGQGPQFIFQYYEKEERGRGNFPDRFSARQFPNYSSELNVNALLLGDSALYLCASSPIIGLAGADTQYFGPGTRLTVL.

This rearrangement joins TRBV27 to TRBJ2-7, with 11 nucleotides matching TRBD2. With 7 bases clipped from V and 10 bases from J, the junction kept 9 bases outside the gene matches. Per the germline V gene, CDR1 is MNHEY and CDR2 is SMNVEV (reference sequence). This CDR3 spans 13 amino acids. In DNA, the CDR3 is TGTGCCAGCACCATCGGACTAGCGGGCCCTCAGTACGTC. Translated: CASTIGLAGPQYV.

J is TRBJ2-1 and V is TRBV19; 7 nucleotides match TRBD2. Germline CDR1 and CDR2: LNHDA and SQIVND (reference sequence). The ends lost 7 bases at V and 7 bases at J; junction bases unmatched: 13. This CDR3 spans 15 amino acids. In DNA, the CDR3 is TGTGCCAGTATAGGGCGGGAGAGGGAGGTAAATGAGCAGTTCTTC. This translates into CASIGREREVNEQFF.

The chain links TRBV2 to TRBJ2-1; TRBD2 agrees at 12 bases. Looked up from germline, CDR1 is SNHLY and CDR2 is FYNNEI. After removal of 11 bases from V and 6 bases from J, the junction contained 14 bases not matched to a gene. CDR3 size: 16 residues. CDR3 bases: TGTGCCGGGACTAGCGGGCCCATCCGACGCCGCAATGAGCAGTTCTTC. Protein sequence: CAGTSGPIRRRNEQFF.

The rearrangement joins TRBV3-1 (or the pseudogene TRBV3-2) to TRBJ1-3, with D hard to call. Looked up from germline, CDR1 is LGHDT and CDR2 is YNNKEL (reference sequence). The ends were cut back, 5 bases at V and 3 bases at J, with 14 bases in the middle. The CDR3 loop spans 15 amino acids. The DNA of the CDR3 is TGTGCCAGCAGCATCGCCGGGTTTTATGGAAACACCATATATTTT. Its translation: CASSIAGFYGNTIYF.

The chain has TRBV5-1 and TRBJ1-1, with a tentative D call TRBD1 (6 bases). V gave up 4 bases and J gave up 6 bases, with 16 bases separating them. The length of the CDR3 is 14 residues. Germline CDR1 SGHRS, CDR2 YFSETQ. The chain's CDR3 is CASSPPGGGAEAFF. CDR3 bases: TGCGCCAGCAGCCCACCGGGGGGGGGCGCTGAAGCTTTCTTT.

This chain connects TRBV4-1 to TRBJ1-4, with 7 bases that match TRBD1. Germline V gene sequence: CDR1 MGHRA, CDR2 YSYEKL. V trimming: 1 base; J trimming: 5 bases; junction bases outside the gene matches: 7. This CDR3 region has 16 residues. CDR3 amino acids: CASSQVGGPRNEKLFF. Written as DNA, the CDR3 is TGCGCCAGCAGCCAAGTAGGGGGCCCTCGGAATGAAAAACTGTTTTTT.

This chain connects TRBV11-2 to TRBJ2-3; the D gene is possibly TRBD2 (5 bases). Germline CDR1 is SGHAT and CDR2 is FQNNGV. Between the trimmed V and J ends, which lost 1 base and 4 bases, there was a span of 6 bases. The length of the CDR3 is 13 residues. CDR3 residues: CASSLAGADTQYF. The CDR3, as DNA: TGTGCCAGCAGCTTAGCCGGGGCAGATACGCAGTATTTT.

This clone came up once. The chain couples TRBV5-8 to TRBJ2-7, with 7 bases lining up with TRBD2. This CDR3 is built from 15 residues. V lost 5 bases, J lost 1 base, and 9 bases stayed unmatched. The germline V gene has CDR1 SGHTS and CDR2 YDEGEE. CDR3 loop: CASRMGLADSYEQYV. The DNA of the CDR3 is TGTGCCAGCAGGATGGGGCTAGCGGATTCCTACGAGCAGTACGTC.

This clone was detected only once. The V gene is TRBV19, the J gene TRBJ1-3; D is undetermined. CDR1 is LNHDA, CDR2 SQIVND, per germline (reference sequence). V lost 2 bases and J 0 bases, leaving 8 bases between the germline ends. The CDR3 runs 15 residues. CDR3 region: CASSIREGSGNTIYF. In DNA, the CDR3 is TGTGCCAGTAGTATACGGGAGGGCTCTGGAAACACCATATATTTT.

Concerning this clone: The junction departs from germline at one end; a sequencing error may be responsible. The rearrangement joins TRBV5-8 to TRBJ1-5; 8 nucleotides agree with TRBD1. The CDR3 sequence is 19 residues long. Germline lookup yields CDR1 SGHTS and CDR2 YDEGEE. The CDR3 DNA reads TGTGCCAGCGGCTTCGGCCGTCAGTTGACAGGGGTAAGCAATCAGCCCCAGCATTTT. It specifies CASGFGRQLTGVSNQPQHF.

The V gene is TRBV28, the J gene TRBJ1-4; TRBD1 might be the D (6 bases). Germline assignment: CDR1 MDHEN and CDR2 SYDVKM. The CDR3 sequence is 15 residues long. The V gene lost 5 bases and the J gene lost 7 bases, with 17 bases spanning the gap. The CDR3 loop is CASSLSGEGGEKLFF. Written as DNA, the CDR3 is TGTGCCAGCAGTCTCTCAGGGGAGGGAGGTGAAAAACTGTTTTTT.

The rearrangement uses TRBV6-2 or TRBV6-3 and TRBJ1-1; D is uncertain. CDR1 and CDR2 (germline): MNHEY, SVGEGT. V was cut by 2 bases and J by 1 base, with 11 bases left in between. There are 15 residues in the CDR3. The CDR3 DNA sequence: TGTGCCAGCAGTTACGGAGCGCTCGGGAACACTGAAGCTTTCTTT. Its protein product is CASSYGALGNTEAFF.

The chain carries TRBV9 and TRBJ1-2; a weak D match, TRBD1 (5 bases). V lost 0 bases to trimming and J lost 4 bases, with 13 bases between them. The CDR3 is 15 amino acids. CDR1 and CDR2 from the germline V gene are SGDLS and YYNGEE. The CDR3 nucleotides are TGTGCCAGCAGCGTAGCTACAGACAGCCCCTATGGCTACACCTTC. Its protein is CASSVATDSPYGYTF.